A selection of T cell receptor beta chains follows, all from one sample in a study of blood T cell repertoires in COVID-19. Measured with immunoSEQ multiplex PCR; TCRdb has only the in-frame clones, and not every one. The sample lists around 130,000 clones, approximately 80% occurring once. The sequenced sample consisted of peripheral blood. These receptor sequences come from a man in his forties with active or convalescent COVID-19. CDR3s include the opening cysteine and the closing phenylalanine or tryptophan. A D gene is named only where the DNA matches it firmly. Clone size is given for some rows only: seen once, a few or many times, or a class if the clone is expanded.

abundance,d_gene,j_gene,v_gene,CDR3nt,CDR3aa
NA,NA,TRBJ1-4,TRBV4-3,TGCGCCAGCAGCCAACAGGGGACTGAAAAACTGTTTTTT,CASSQQGTEKLFF
NA,NA,TRBJ2-3,TRBV5-1,TGCGCCAGCAGCTTACAGGACACCAACACAGATACGCAGTATTTT,CASSLQDTNTDTQYF
NA,NA,TRBJ1-4,TRBV12-3/TRBV12-4,TGTGCCAGCAGTTTCGGGGTGAATGAAAAACTGTTTTTT,CASSFGVNEKLFF
many,TRBD2,TRBJ2-7,TRBV19,TGTGCCAGTAGTATAGCGACTAGCGGGGGCACCTACGAGCAGTACTTC,CASSIATSGGTYEQYF
NA,NA,TRBJ2-7,TRBV5-1,TGCGCCAGCAGCTTGGCGCAGGGGATCTACGAGCAGTACTTC,CASSLAQGIYEQYF
NA,TRBD1,TRBJ1-1,TRBV6-5,TGTGCCACCGCCGGGACAGGGAGGATGGGTTTCTTT,CATAGTGRMGFF
NA,NA,TRBJ2-1,TRBV11-2,TGTGCCAGCAGCTTAGTGACAGGACGCGGACAGTTCTTC,CASSLVTGRGQFF
NA,TRBD1,TRBJ2-7,TRBV5-1,TGCGCCAGCAGCCTAGGGACAGACAGCTCCTACGAGCAGTACTTC,CASSLGTDSSYEQYF
NA,NA,TRBJ1-1,TRBV21-1,TGTGCCAGCAGCAGGAGGGGCTTCTTACCGAACACTGAAGCTTTCTTT,CASSRRGFLPNTEAFF
NA,NA,TRBJ1-1,TRBV5-6,TGTGCCAGCAGCTTGGGACGGGTGAACACTGAAGCTTTCTTT,CASSLGRVNTEAFF
NA,NA,TRBJ1-2,TRBV19,TGTGCCAGCTGGCGGGGTGGCTATGGCTACACCTTC,CASWRGGYGYTF
NA,NA,TRBJ2-3,TRBV25-1,TGTGCCAGCACGACCTCCAGGGGTGGCACAGATACGCAGTATTTT,CASTTSRGGTDTQYF
NA,TRBD1,TRBJ2-5,TRBV30,TGTGCCTGGCAAACAGGGGGAGAGACCCAGTACTTC,CAWQTGGETQYF
NA,NA,TRBJ1-2,TRBV6-5,TGTGCCAGCAGCCCCGACAGTTTCTATGGCTACACCTTC,CASSPDSFYGYTF
NA,TRBD1,TRBJ1-4,TRBV5-1,TGCGCCAGCAGCTTAGGACAGGTTTTCAATGAAAAACTGTTTTTT,CASSLGQVFNEKLFF
NA,NA,TRBJ2-1,TRBV24-1,TGTGCCACCAGTGATTCCGGGGGGCATCATAATGAGCAGTTCTTC,CATSDSGGHHNEQFF